These T cell receptor beta chains were read from a single sample in a study of control samples from healthy donors and cancer patients. The repertoire was sequenced with immunoSEQ multiplex PCR; TCRdb's copy has only in-frame clones and lacks some. The sample contains about 98,000 clones, about four fifths of which appear only once. Sequencing was performed on blood. These receptors all stem from a man between 60 and 70 years old in good health. CDR3s include the opening cysteine and the closing phenylalanine or tryptophan. The order of the fields is clone size, D gene, J gene, V gene, CDR3 protein, CDR3 DNA. A D gene is named only where the DNA matches it firmly. Rows give clone size only sometimes, using once, few, many, or a class for an expanded clone.

>.|.|TRBJ2-1|TRBV19
CASSTGGLISSSYNEQFF
TGTGCCAGTAGTACGGGGGGCCTCATTTCCAGCTCCTACAATGAGCAGTTCTTC
>.|.|TRBJ1-2|TRBV24-1
CATSQGPPEDYGYTF
TGTGCCACCAGCCAGGGACCGCCCGAGGACTATGGCTACACCTTC
>.|TRBD2|TRBJ2-2|TRBV19
CASSPRTSGGVTGELFF
TGTGCCAGTAGTCCCCGGACTAGCGGGGGTGTCACCGGGGAGCTGTTTTTT
>.|.|TRBJ2-3|TRBV7-9
CASSLSGFSDTQYF
TGTGCCAGCAGCTTAAGCGGATTTAGCGATACGCAGTATTTT
>.|.|TRBJ2-7|TRBV2
CASSESDREQYF
TGTGCCAGCAGTGAAAGCGATAGGGAGCAGTACTTC
>.|.|TRBJ2-4|TRBV11-3
CASSLNGGAKNIQYF
TGTGCCAGCAGCTTAAACGGGGGAGCCAAAAACATTCAGTACTTC
>.|.|TRBJ2-7|TRBV30
CAWTPRQSEQYF
TGTGCCTGGACCCCCAGACAAAGCGAGCAGTACTTC
>.|TRBD2|TRBJ2-2|TRBV5-1
CASSPKAGVTGELFF
TGCGCCAGCAGCCCTAAAGCGGGAGTCACCGGGGAGCTGTTTTTT
>.|.|TRBJ2-7|TRBV11-2
CASSLSGYRGYF
TGTGCCAGCAGCTTAAGTGGCTACCGTGGATACTTC
>once|.|TRBJ2-3|TRBV7-9
CASSGFSTDTQYF
TGTGCCAGCTCAGGCTTTTCCACAGATACGCAGTATTTT
>.|.|TRBJ1-3|TRBV7-3
CASSSGTPGDTIYF
TGTGCCAGCAGCTCCGGGACTCCCGGGGACACCATATATTTT
>.|TRBD2|TRBJ2-1|TRBV4-1
CASSQAQRGTNEQFF
TGCGCCAGCAGCCAAGCGCAGCGGGGGACCAATGAGCAGTTCTTC
>.|TRBD1|TRBJ1-2|TRBV6-5
CASRIKQGDYGYTF
TGTGCCAGCAGGATAAAACAGGGGGACTATGGCTACACCTTC
>.|.|TRBJ1-2|TRBV4-1
CASSLRGGDYGYTF
TGCGCCAGCAGCCTCAGGGGTGGTGACTATGGCTACACCTTC
>few|TRBD2|TRBJ2-3|TRBV10-1
CASSELTSESTDTQYF
TGCGCCAGCAGTGAACTGACTAGCGAGAGCACAGATACGCAGTATTTT
>.|TRBD1|TRBJ1-1|TRBV5-1
CASSLAQGITEAFF
TGCGCCAGCAGCTTGGCACAGGGGATAACTGAAGCTTTCTTT
>.|TRBD1|TRBJ2-3|TRBV18
CASSRGQGQDF
TGTGCCAGCTCGCGTGGACAGGGGCAAGATTTT
>once|.|TRBJ2-5|TRBV5-5
CASSLTGEETQYF
TGTGCCAGCAGCTTGACGGGGGAAGAGACCCAGTACTTC
>.|TRBD1|TRBJ1-6|TRBV2
CASREDRVNNSPLHF
TGTGCCAGCAGAGAAGACAGGGTTAATAATTCACCCCTCCACTTT
>.|TRBD2|TRBJ2-1|TRBV10-3
CAISEKGAGAYNEQFF
TGTGCCATCAGTGAGAAAGGGGCGGGGGCCTACAATGAGCAGTTCTTC
>.|.|TRBJ1-1|TRBV30
CAWSGLVGNTEAFF
TGTGCCTGGAGCGGCCTAGTAGGGAACACTGAAGCTTTCTTT
>.|.|TRBJ2-5|TRBV21-1
CASSNSITYSQQETQYF
TGTGCCAGCAGCAACAGTATAACATATAGCCAACAAGAGACCCAGTACTTC
>.|.|TRBJ2-1|TRBV5-4
CASSLRGQGLKGEQFF
TGTGCCAGCAGCTTAAGAGGGCAGGGGCTAAAGGGTGAGCAGTTCTTC
>once|.|TRBJ2-7|TRBV7-9
CASSLVGDPYEQYF
TGTGCCAGCAGCTTAGTGGGGGACCCCTACGAGCAGTACTTC
>.|.|TRBJ2-3|TRBV11-3
CASSFRGDTQYF
TGTGCCAGCAGCTTTAGGGGAGATACGCAGTATTTT
>few|.|TRBJ1-1|TRBV11-1
CASSPSGDLRYTEAFF
TGTGCCAGCAGCCCGTCGGGGGACCTGAGATACACTGAAGCTTTCTTT
>once|.|TRBJ2-7|TRBV27
CASSLYSRWDPSSYEQYF
TGTGCCAGCAGTTTATACTCGAGATGGGACCCAAGCTCCTACGAGCAGTACTTC
>.|.|TRBJ2-1|TRBV11-3
CASSALPLSGLSSYNEQFF
TGTGCCAGCAGCGCCCTTCCTCTTAGCGGTCTAAGCTCCTACAATGAGCAGTTCTTC
>.|.|TRBJ1-4|TRBV5-1
CASSLGDTNEKLFF
TGCGCCAGCAGCTTGGGGGACACCAATGAAAAACTGTTTTTT
>.|TRBD1|TRBJ1-1|TRBV6-5
CASRGDRDTEAFF
TGTGCCAGCAGGGGGGACAGGGACACTGAAGCTTTCTTT
>.|.|TRBJ2-7|TRBV18
CASSPPGPTGEQYF
TGTGCCAGCTCCCCTCCCGGACCTACGGGGGAGCAGTACTTC
>.|TRBD2|TRBJ2-1|TRBV19
CASTPRGARHEQFF
TGTGCCAGTACCCCGCGGGGGGCCAGGCATGAGCAGTTCTTC
>few|.|TRBJ1-2|TRBV5-4
CASSLSARVASF
TGTGCCAGCAGCTTGTCGGCCCGTGTGGCTTCCTTC
>.|.|TRBJ1-3|TRBV3-1/TRBV3-2
CASSQSPAYTIYF
TGTGCCAGCAGCCAAAGCCCCGCGTACACCATATATTTT
>.|TRBD1|TRBJ1-6|TRBV10-3
CAISDPGQGLNSPLHF
TGTGCCATCAGTGACCCTGGACAGGGTTTGAATTCACCCCTCCACTTT
>.|TRBD1|TRBJ2-7|TRBV4-1
CASSQDRGQIYEQYF
TGCGCCAGCAGCCAAGATCGGGGACAGATCTACGAGCAGTACTTC
>.|.|TRBJ2-7|TRBV3-1/TRBV3-2
CASSQDLGTLLYF
TGTGCCAGCAGCCAAGATCTGGGGACACTCTTGTACTTC
>few|TRBD1|TRBJ1-2|TRBV6-5
CASRRTGAYNYGYTF
TGTGCCAGCCGAAGGACAGGGGCGTATAACTATGGCTACACCTTC
>once|.|TRBJ2-7|TRBV10-2
CASLPGGVEYEQYF
TGCGCCAGCCTACCAGGGGGGGTAGAGTACGAGCAGTACTTC
>.|TRBD2|TRBJ2-1|TRBV4-1
CASSHLSGGDEQFF
TGCGCCAGCAGCCACCTTAGCGGGGGTGATGAGCAGTTCTTC
>.|.|TRBJ1-1|TRBV4-1
CASSQDWGGNTEAFF
TGCGCCAGCAGCCAAGATTGGGGCGGGAACACTGAAGCTTTCTTT
>.|TRBD1|TRBJ1-1|TRBV10-3
CAIAGQGANTEAFF
TGTGCCATCGCCGGACAGGGGGCGAACACTGAAGCTTTCTTT
>.|.|TRBJ1-5|TRBV30
CAWSVGSNQPQHF
TGTGCCTGGAGTGTAGGTAGCAATCAGCCCCAGCATTTT
>.|TRBD1|TRBJ1-2|TRBV7-3
CASSLSPGQGVYGYTF
TGTGCCAGCAGCTTATCCCCAGGACAGGGGGTATATGGCTACACCTTC
>.|TRBD2|TRBJ2-5|TRBV12-5
CASGFGLAEPYQETQYF
TGTGCTAGTGGTTTCGGGCTAGCGGAACCATACCAAGAGACCCAGTACTTC
>.|.|TRBJ1-2|TRBV10-3
CAISADWWANYGYTF
TGTGCCATCAGTGCTGATTGGTGGGCTAACTATGGCTACACCTTC
>.|.|TRBJ1-2|TRBV10-2
CASSETGGGPLYGYTF
TGCGCCAGCAGTGAGACGGGTGGGGGGCCCCTCTATGGCTACACCTTC
>few|.|TRBJ2-7|TRBV18
CASSPYGGGSEQYF
TGTGCCAGCTCACCCTACGGGGGCGGGTCCGAGCAGTACTTC
>once|TRBD1|TRBJ2-2|TRBV5-1
CASSLKGATAGELFF
TGCGCCAGCAGCTTGAAGGGGGCAACAGCCGGGGAGCTGTTTTTT
>.|.|TRBJ1-5|TRBV19
CASSQGILINQPQHF
TGTGCCAGTAGTCAAGGGATACTCATCAATCAGCCCCAGCATTTT
>few|.|TRBJ2-7|TRBV27
CASSLSRDYEQYF
TGTGCCAGCAGTTTATCGAGGGACTACGAGCAGTACTTC
>.|.|TRBJ2-1|TRBV5-1
CASSPNEGEQFF
TGCGCCAGCAGCCCGAACGAAGGGGAGCAGTTCTTC
>few|.|TRBJ2-1|TRBV4-2
CASSQEGPRFF
TGTGCCAGCAGCCAAGAGGGGCCTCGGTTCTTC
>.|TRBD1|TRBJ2-5|TRBV7-2
CASNRGEQETQYF
TGTGCCAGCAACAGGGGGGAACAAGAGACCCAGTACTTC
>few|.|TRBJ2-7|TRBV6-5
CASIRSGREYF
TGTGCCAGCATAAGGTCGGGACGAGAGTACTTC
>.|.|TRBJ1-2|TRBV12-5
CASGLGGDYGYTF
TGTGCTAGTGGTTTGGGGGGGGACTATGGCTACACCTTC
>.|.|TRBJ2-1|TRBV18
CASSPLGSSYNEQFF
TGTGCCAGCTCACCCCTAGGGAGCTCCTACAATGAGCAGTTCTTC
>.|TRBD2|TRBJ2-7|TRBV10-1
CASSEGGTSSYEQYF
TGCGCCAGCAGTGAAGGGGGGACTAGCTCCTACGAGCAGTACTTC
>.|.|TRBJ1-6|TRBV5-8
CASSPLRGNHNSPLHF
TGTGCCAGCAGCCCCCTCCGGGGAAACCATAATTCACCCCTCCACTTT
>.|.|TRBJ2-5|TRBV19
CASSIQRSPQETQYF
TGTGCCAGTAGTATTCAAAGGAGCCCGCAAGAGACCCAGTACTTC